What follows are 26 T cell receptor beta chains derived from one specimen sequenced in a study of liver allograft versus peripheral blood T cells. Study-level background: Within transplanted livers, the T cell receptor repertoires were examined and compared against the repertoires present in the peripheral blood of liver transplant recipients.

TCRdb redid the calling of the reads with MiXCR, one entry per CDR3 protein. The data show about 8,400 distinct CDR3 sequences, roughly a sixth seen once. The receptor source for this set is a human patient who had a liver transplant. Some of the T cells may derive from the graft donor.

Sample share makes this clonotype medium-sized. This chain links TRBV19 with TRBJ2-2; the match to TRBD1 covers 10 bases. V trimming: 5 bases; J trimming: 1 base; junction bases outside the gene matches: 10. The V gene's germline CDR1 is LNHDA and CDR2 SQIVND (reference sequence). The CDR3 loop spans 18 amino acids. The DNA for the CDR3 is TGTGCCAGTAGTGGGGGGACAGGGGCGATATTGAACACCGGGGAGCTGTTTTTT. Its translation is CASSGGTGAILNTGELFF.

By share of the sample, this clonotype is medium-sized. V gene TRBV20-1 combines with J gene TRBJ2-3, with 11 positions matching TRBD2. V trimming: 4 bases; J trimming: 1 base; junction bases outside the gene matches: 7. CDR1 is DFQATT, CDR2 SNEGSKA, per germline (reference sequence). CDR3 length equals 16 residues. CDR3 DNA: TGCAGTGCTACCCTAGCGGGGGGTTCGGGCACAGATACGCAGTATTTT. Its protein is CSATLAGGSGTDTQYF.

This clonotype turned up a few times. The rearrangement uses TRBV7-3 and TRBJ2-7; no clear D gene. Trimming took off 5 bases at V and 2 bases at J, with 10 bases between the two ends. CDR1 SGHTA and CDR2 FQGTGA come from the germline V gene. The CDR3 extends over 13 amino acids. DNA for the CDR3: TGTGCCAGCAGCCTCCTTTCGACCTACGAGCAGTACTTC. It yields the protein CASSLLSTYEQYF.

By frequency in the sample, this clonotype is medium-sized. CDR3 coding DNA: TGCAGTGCTCCCCTCGGAGGACAGGGAAGTGACATTCAGTACTTC. Its translation is CSAPLGGQGSDIQYF. The gene calls are TRBV20-1 and TRBJ2-4; 8 nucleotides line up with TRBD1. The germline CDR1 and CDR2 sequences are DFQATT and SNEGSKA (reference sequence). The CDR3 contains 15 residues. Trimming cost V 5 bases and J 8 bases; bases outside gene matches: 14.

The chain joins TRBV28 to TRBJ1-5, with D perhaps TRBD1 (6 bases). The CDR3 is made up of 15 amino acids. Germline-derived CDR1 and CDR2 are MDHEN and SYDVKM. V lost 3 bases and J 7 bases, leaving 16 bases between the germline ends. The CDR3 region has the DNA TGTGCCAGCAGTTTGGGGGGCAGGGAGGGCCAGCCCCAGCATTTT. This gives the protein CASSLGGREGQPQHF.

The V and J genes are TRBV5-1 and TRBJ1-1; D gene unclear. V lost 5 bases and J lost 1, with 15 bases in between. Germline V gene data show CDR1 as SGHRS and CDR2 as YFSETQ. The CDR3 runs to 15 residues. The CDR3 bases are TGCGCCAGCAGAGGGCAACCCTCGGAGAACACTGAAGCTTTCTTT. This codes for CASRGQPSENTEAFF.

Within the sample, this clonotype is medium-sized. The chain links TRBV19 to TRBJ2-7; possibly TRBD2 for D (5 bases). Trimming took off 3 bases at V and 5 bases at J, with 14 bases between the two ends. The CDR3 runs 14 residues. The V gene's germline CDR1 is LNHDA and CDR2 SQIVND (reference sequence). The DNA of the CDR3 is TGTGCCAGTAGTATGACGGATCAGAGGGACGAGCAGTACTTC. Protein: CASSMTDQRDEQYF.

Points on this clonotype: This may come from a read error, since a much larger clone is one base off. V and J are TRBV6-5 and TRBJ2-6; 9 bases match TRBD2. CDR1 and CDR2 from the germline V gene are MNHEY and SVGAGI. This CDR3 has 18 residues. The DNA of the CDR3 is TGTGCCAGCAGTTTGCTAGCGGGATGGCCCTCTGGGGCCAACGTCCTGGCTTTC. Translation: CASSLLAGWPSGANVLAF.

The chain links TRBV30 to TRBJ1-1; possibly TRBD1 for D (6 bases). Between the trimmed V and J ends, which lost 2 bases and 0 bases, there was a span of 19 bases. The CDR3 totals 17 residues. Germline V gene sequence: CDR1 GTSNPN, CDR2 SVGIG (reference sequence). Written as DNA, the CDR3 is TGTGCCTGGAGTTACGCCTGGACAGTACTCTTGAACACTGAAGCTTTCTTT. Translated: CAWSYAWTVLLNTEAFF.

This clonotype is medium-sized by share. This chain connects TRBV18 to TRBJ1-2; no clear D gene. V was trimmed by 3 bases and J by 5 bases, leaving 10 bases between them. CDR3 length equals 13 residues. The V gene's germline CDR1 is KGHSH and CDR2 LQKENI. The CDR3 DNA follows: TGTGCCAGCTCACCTGGCGAGGAGTATGGCTACACCTTC. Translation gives CASSPGEEYGYTF.

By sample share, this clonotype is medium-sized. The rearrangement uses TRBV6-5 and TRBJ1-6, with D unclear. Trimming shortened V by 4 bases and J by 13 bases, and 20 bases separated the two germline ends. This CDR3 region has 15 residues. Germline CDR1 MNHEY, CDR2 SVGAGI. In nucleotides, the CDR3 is TGTGCCAGCAGTTTCCAGCAGACGGTGTTGGGGCCCCTCCACTTT. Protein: CASSFQQTVLGPLHF.

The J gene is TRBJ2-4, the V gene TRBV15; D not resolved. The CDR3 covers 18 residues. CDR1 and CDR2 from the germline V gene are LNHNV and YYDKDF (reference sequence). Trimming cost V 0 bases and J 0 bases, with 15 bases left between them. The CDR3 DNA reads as TGTGCCACCAGCAGAGATCTCGACTTTTTACTAGCCAAAAACATTCAGTACTTC. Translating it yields CATSRDLDFLLAKNIQYF.

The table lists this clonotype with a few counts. In DNA, the CDR3 is TGTGCCTGGAGTGACCGGCCCAGGGGGGGCTACGAGCAGTACTTC. Its translation: CAWSDRPRGGYEQYF. V usage is TRBV30 and J usage is TRBJ2-7; D may be TRBD1 or TRBD2 (7 bases each). CDR3 length: 15 amino acids. The germline CDR1 and CDR2 sequences are GTSNPN and SVGIG (reference sequence). The V gene lost 1 base and the J gene lost 3 bases, with 16 bases spanning the gap.

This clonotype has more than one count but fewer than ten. The CDR3 is CASSFWGDRTEAFF. Written as DNA, the CDR3 is TGTGCCAGCAGTTTTTGGGGGGACAGGACTGAAGCTTTCTTT. The rearrangement joins TRBV28 to TRBJ1-1, with TRBD1 matching 8 bases. The CDR3 spans 14 residues. The germline V gene encodes CDR1 MDHEN and CDR2 SYDVKM. V gave up 3 bases and J gave up 5 bases; unmatched junction bases: 5.

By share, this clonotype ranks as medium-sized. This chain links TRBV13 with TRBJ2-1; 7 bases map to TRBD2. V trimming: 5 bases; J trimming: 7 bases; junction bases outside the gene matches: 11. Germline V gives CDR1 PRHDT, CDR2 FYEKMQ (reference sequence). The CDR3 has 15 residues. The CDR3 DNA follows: TGTGCCAGCAGCGAACTAGCGAAGGGTCGGAATGAGCAGTTCTTC. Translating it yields CASSELAKGRNEQFF.

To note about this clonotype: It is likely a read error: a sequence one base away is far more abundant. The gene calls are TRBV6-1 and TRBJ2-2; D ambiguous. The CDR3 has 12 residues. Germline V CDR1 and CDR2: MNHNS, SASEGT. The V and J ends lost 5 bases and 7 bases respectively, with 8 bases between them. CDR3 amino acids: CASSYWVGELFF. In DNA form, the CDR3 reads TGTGCCAGCAGTTACTGGGTCGGGGAGCTGTTTTTT.

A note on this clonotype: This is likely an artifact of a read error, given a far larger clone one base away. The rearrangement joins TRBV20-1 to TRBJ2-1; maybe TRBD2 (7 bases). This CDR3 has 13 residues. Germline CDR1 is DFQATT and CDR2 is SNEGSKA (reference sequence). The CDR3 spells CSVEGGAGNEQFF. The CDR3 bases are TGCAGCGTTGAAGGGGGGGCAGGGAATGAGCAGTTCTTC.

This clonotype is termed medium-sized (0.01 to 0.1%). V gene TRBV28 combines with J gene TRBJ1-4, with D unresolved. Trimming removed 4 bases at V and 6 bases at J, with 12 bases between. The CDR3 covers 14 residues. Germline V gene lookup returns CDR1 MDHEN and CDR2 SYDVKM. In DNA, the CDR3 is TGTGCCAGCAGTTGGTGGGAATTTGATGAAAAACTGTTTTTT. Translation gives CASSWWEFDEKLFF.

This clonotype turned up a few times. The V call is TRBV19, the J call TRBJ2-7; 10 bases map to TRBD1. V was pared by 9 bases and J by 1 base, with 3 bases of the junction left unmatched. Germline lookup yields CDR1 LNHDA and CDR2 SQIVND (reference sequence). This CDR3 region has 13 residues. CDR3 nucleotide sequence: TGTGCCAGCCGGGACAGGGGTTCCTACGAGCAGTACTTC. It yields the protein CASRDRGSYEQYF.

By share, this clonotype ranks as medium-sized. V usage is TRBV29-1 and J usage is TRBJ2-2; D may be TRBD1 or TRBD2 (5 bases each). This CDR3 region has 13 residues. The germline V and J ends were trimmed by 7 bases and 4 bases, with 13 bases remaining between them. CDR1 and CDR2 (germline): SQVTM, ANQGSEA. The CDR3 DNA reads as TGCAGCGGAACCGGGACGGGCACCGGGGAGCTGTTTTTT. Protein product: CSGTGTGTGELFF.

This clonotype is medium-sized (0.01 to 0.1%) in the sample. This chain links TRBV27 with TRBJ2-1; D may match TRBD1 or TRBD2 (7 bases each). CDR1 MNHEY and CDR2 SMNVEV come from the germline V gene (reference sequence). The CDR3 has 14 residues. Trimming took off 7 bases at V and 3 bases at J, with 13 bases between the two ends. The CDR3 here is CASMGRGLYNEQFF. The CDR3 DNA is TGTGCCAGCATGGGGAGGGGGCTCTACAATGAGCAGTTCTTC.

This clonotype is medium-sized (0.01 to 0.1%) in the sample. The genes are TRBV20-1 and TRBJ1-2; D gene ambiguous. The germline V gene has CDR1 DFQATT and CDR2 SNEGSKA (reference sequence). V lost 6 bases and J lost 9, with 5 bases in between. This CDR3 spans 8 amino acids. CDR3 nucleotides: TGCAGTGCAGGCCGCTACACCTTC. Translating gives CSAGRYTF.

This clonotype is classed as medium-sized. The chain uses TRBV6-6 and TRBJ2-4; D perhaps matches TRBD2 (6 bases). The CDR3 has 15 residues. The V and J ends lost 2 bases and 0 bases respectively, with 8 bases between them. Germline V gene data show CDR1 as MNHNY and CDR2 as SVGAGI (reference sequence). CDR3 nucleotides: TGTGCCAGCAGTTACCGGGGACTAGCCAAAAACATTCAGTACTTC. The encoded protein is CASSYRGLAKNIQYF.

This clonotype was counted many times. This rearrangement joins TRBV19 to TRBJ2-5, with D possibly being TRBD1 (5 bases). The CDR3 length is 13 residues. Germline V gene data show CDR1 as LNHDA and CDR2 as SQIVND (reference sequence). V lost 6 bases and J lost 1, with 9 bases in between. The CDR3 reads CASRKGPQETQYF. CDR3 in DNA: TGTGCCAGTAGAAAGGGGCCCCAAGAGACCCAGTACTTC. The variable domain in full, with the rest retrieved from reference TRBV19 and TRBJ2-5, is DGGITQSPKYLFRKEGQNVTLSCEQNLNHDAMYWYRQDPGQGLRLIYYSQIVNDFQKGDIAEGYSVSREKKESFPLTVTSAQKNPTAFYLCASRKGPQETQYFGPGTRLLVL.

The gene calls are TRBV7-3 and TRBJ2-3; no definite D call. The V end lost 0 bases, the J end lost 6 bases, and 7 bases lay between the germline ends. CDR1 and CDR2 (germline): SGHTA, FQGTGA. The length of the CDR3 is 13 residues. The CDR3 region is CASSLTFQDTQYF. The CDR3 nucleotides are TGTGCCAGCAGCTTAACGTTCCAGGATACGCAGTATTTT.

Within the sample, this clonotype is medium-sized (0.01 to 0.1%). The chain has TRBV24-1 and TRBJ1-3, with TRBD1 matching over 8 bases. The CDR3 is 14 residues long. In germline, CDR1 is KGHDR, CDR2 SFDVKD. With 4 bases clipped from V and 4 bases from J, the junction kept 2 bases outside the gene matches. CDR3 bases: TGTGCCACCAGTGACAGGGGGCGAGGAAACACCATATATTTT. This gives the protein CATSDRGRGNTIYF.